A selection of T cell receptor beta chains follows, all from one sample in a study of radiotherapy plus CTLA-4 blockade in lung cancer. Clones were read by immunoSEQ multiplex PCR, and TCRdb kept only the in-frame ones, dropping some. This sample carries around 130,000 clones, about 87% of them seen once, and the ten largest clones take approximately 7.2%. The sample in question was peripheral blood, obtained from a patient treated with radiotherapy plus ipilimumab. The receptors shown here come from a human donor with non-small cell lung cancer that progressed on radiotherapy plus ipilimumab. CDR3s include the opening cysteine and the closing phenylalanine or tryptophan. A D gene is named only where the DNA matches it firmly. Not all rows give a size; the values are once, few, many and, for expanded clones, a class.

TRBD1	-	TRBJ1-2	TRBV6-5	TGTGCCAGCAGCAGACAGGGGGCAAAGGACGGCTACACCTTC	CASSRQGAKDGYTF
TRBD1	-	TRBJ1-3	TRBV18	TGTGCCAGCTCACCTCGGGACAGGATTTCTGGAAACACCATATATTTT	CASSPRDRISGNTIYF
TRBD2	-	TRBJ2-3	TRBV7-2	TGTGCCAGCAGCTTAACTAGCGGGAGTATATCGGGGATTACAGATACGCAGTATTTT	CASSLTSGSISGITDTQYF
-	few	TRBJ2-3	TRBV4-1	TGCGCCAGCAGCCAAGATGGGTGGGCCTCCCCCACAGATACGCAGTATTTT	CASSQDGWASPTDTQYF
-	-	TRBJ2-7	TRBV21-1	TGTGCCAGCAGCAGACAGGACAGGTGCCACTACGAGCAGTACTTC	CASSRQDRCHYEQYF
-	-	TRBJ2-1	TRBV11-2	TGTGCCAGCAGCTTACAGGGGGGATCTTACAATGAGCAGTTCTTC	CASSLQGGSYNEQFF
-	once	TRBJ1-4	TRBV29-1	TGCAGCGTTGCAAATGAAAAACTGTTTTTT	CSVANEKLFF
-	-	TRBJ1-2	TRBV7-9	TGTGCCAGCAGCTTAGACAGCCTAAACTATGGCTACACCTTC	CASSLDSLNYGYTF
-	once	TRBJ2-2	TRBV2	TGTGCCAGCAGTGTTGGTCAGGGGTACGGGGAGCTGTTTTTT	CASSVGQGYGELFF
TRBD1	-	TRBJ1-1	TRBV27	TGTGCCAGCAGTTTCTCACAGACAGGGTTCAACACTGAAGCTTTCTTT	CASSFSQTGFNTEAFF
TRBD1	-	TRBJ1-1	TRBV28	TGTGCCAGCGGGCCCACAGGGGTCACTGAAGCTTTCTTT	CASGPTGVTEAFF
-	-	TRBJ1-5	TRBV28	TGTGCCAGCAGAACAACACATAGCAATCAGCCCCAGCATTTT	CASRTTHSNQPQHF
-	-	TRBJ2-2	TRBV6-6	TGTGCCAGCAGTTACTCAGGGCTTAACACCGGGGAGCTGTTTTTT	CASSYSGLNTGELFF
-	-	TRBJ2-6	TRBV6-5	TGTGCCAGCGGGCGGCTTGGGGCCAACGTCCTGACTTTC	CASGRLGANVLTF